The rows below give T cell receptor beta chains drawn from one sample of a study of blood T cell repertoires in COVID-19. Assay used: immunoSEQ multiplex PCR; TCRdb lists only in-frame clones, some missing. The sample has around 320,000 clones, around 89% seen once. What was sequenced was peripheral blood. The receptors come from a woman between 25 and 40 years old who had recovered from COVID-19. The CDR3 runs from the conserved cysteine through the conserved F or W. The order of the fields is V gene, D gene, CDR3 length, J gene, clone size, CDR3 DNA, CDR3 protein. A D gene is named only where the DNA matches it firmly. Rows may omit the clone size; those that give it use once, few, many or a size class.

TRBV5-5	.	15	TRBJ2-3	.	TGTGCCAGCAGCTTGGAGGGGAGGAACACAGATACGCAGTATTTT	CASSLEGRNTDTQYF
TRBV10-3	.	13	TRBJ2-5	.	TGTGCCATCAGTAGGACTACTCAAGAGACCCAGTACTTC	CAISRTTQETQYF
TRBV2	TRBD1	14	TRBJ1-2	.	TGTGCCAGCAGTGAAGCGGGACAGGGGGATGGCTACACCTTC	CASSEAGQGDGYTF
TRBV28	TRBD2	16	TRBJ2-1	.	TGTGCCAGCAGCCCTTCGAAGGGCGGGGGCTACAATGAGCAGTTCTTC	CASSPSKGGGYNEQFF
TRBV4-2	TRBD1	14	TRBJ1-1	.	TGTGCCAGCAGCCACGGGACAGGGAACACTGAAGCTTTCTTT	CASSHGTGNTEAFF
TRBV4-3	.	17	TRBJ2-2	.	TGCGCCAGCAGCCAAGAGAGGGTGATAACGAACACCGGGGAGCTGTTTTTT	CASSQERVITNTGELFF
TRBV3-1/TRBV3-2	.	12	TRBJ2-7	.	TGTGCCAGCAGCCAGCCCAACGGGGAGCAGTACTTC	CASSQPNGEQYF
TRBV5-5	TRBD1	16	TRBJ2-6	.	TGTGCCAGCAGCCTTACAGGGGGCTCTGGGGCCAACGTCCTGACTTTC	CASSLTGGSGANVLTF
TRBV5-1	.	15	TRBJ1-4	.	TGCGCCAGCAGCTTGGCGGCAGGGTCTAATGAAAAACTGTTTTTT	CASSLAAGSNEKLFF
TRBV2	.	13	TRBJ1-1	.	TGTGCCAGCAGCGCGGGACGGAACACTGAAGCTTTCTTT	CASSAGRNTEAFF
TRBV5-6	.	12	TRBJ1-2	.	TGTGCCAGCAGCGCGACAGGCCGCGGCTACACCTTC	CASSATGRGYTF
TRBV2	.	15	TRBJ2-5	.	TGTGCCAGCAGTCGAATGGGACAAATCCAAGAGACCCAGTACTTC	CASSRMGQIQETQYF
TRBV28	.	13	TRBJ1-1	.	TGTGCCAGCAGTCGTGGGAGCATCGGGGAAGCTTTCTTT	CASSRGSIGEAFF
TRBV2	.	14	TRBJ1-3	.	TGTGCCAGCAGTGGGACAGTCTCTGGAAACACCATATATTTT	CASSGTVSGNTIYF
TRBV5-1	.	12	TRBJ2-7	.	TGCGCCAGCAGCTTGGACACCTACGAGCAGTACTTC	CASSLDTYEQYF
TRBV7-2	TRBD1	15	TRBJ2-7	.	TGTGCCAGCAGCCCCTTCGGGACAGGGCCCTTCGTGCAGTACTTC	CASSPFGTGPFVQYF
TRBV6-6	.	17	TRBJ1-6	.	TGTGCCAGCAGTCGGGACTTCTCCAGCTCCTATAATTCACCCCTCCACTTT	CASSRDFSSSYNSPLHF
TRBV15	.	17	TRBJ2-5	.	TGTGCCACCAGCAGAACTATCCGGGACACTTTCCAAGAGACCCAGTACTTC	CATSRTIRDTFQETQYF
TRBV5-5	.	18	TRBJ1-6	.	TGTGCCAGCAGCTATAGGTATCTTGGAGGGGTGGATAATTCACCCCTCCACTTT	CASSYRYLGGVDNSPLHF
TRBV7-2	TRBD1	13	TRBJ2-3	.	TGTGCCACTAGACAGGGGGCCACAGATACGCAGTATTTT	CATRQGATDTQYF
TRBV28	.	15	TRBJ1-2	many	TGTGCCAGCAGTCTCCGGGGAGAACCAGGGGAGCCCTACACCTTC	CASSLRGEPGEPYTF
TRBV30	.	12	TRBJ1-2	.	TGTGCCTGGAGGGGGGAGGCACGGGGCTACACCTTC	CAWRGEARGYTF
TRBV25-1	TRBD1	14	TRBJ1-1	.	TGTGCCAGCAGTGAATGGACAGGGACCACTGAAGCTTTCTTT	CASSEWTGTTEAFF
TRBV29-1	TRBD2	15	TRBJ2-7	once	TGCAGCGTTGAAGATCCAGGGACTAGCGGCTACGAGCAGTACTTC	CSVEDPGTSGYEQYF
TRBV30	TRBD1	16	TRBJ1-2	.	TGTGCCTGGTCCCGGGACAGGGGAACCAAGGGCTATGGCTACACCTTC	CAWSRDRGTKGYGYTF
TRBV6-6	TRBD1	15	TRBJ2-3	.	TGTGCCAGCATTCAAACGGGACAGGGCACAGATACGCAGTATTTT	CASIQTGQGTDTQYF
TRBV6-4	.	15	TRBJ1-6	.	TGTGCCAGCAGTGTCTCAGGAGGAGATAATTCACCCCTCCACTTT	CASSVSGGDNSPLHF
TRBV14	.	15	TRBJ2-3	.	TGTGCCAGCAGCCAAGAATGGGGCAGGGTAGATACGCAGTATTTT	CASSQEWGRVDTQYF
TRBV7-8	TRBD1	16	TRBJ1-3	.	TGTGCCAGCAGCTCAACCAGACAGGGCTCTGGAAACACCATATATTTT	CASSSTRQGSGNTIYF
TRBV15	TRBD1	14	TRBJ2-2	.	TGTGCCACCAGGGGACAGTTGGACACCGGGGAGCTGTTTTTT	CATRGQLDTGELFF
TRBV13	.	17	TRBJ1-2	.	TGTGCCAGCAGCTCAATACCGATGACAGAGTCTAACTATGGCTACACCTTC	CASSSIPMTESNYGYTF
TRBV3-1/TRBV3-2	.	16	TRBJ1-6	.	TGTGCCAGCAGCAAACAGGGCAGCTCCTATAATTCACCCCTCCACTTT	CASSKQGSSYNSPLHF
TRBV4-2	TRBD1	16	TRBJ1-5	.	TGTGCCAGCAGTCCTGGGGCAGGGGGCGGCAATCAGCCCCAGCATTTT	CASSPGAGGGNQPQHF
TRBV28	.	14	TRBJ2-4	.	TGTGCCAGCAGTTTGGGCAGTCTGAAAAACATTCAGTACTTC	CASSLGSLKNIQYF
TRBV7-2	.	15	TRBJ1-2	.	TGTGCCAGCAGCCCGACCACCGGGACACTATATGGCTACACCTTC	CASSPTTGTLYGYTF
TRBV5-4	.	14	TRBJ2-2	.	TGTGCCAGCAGCTTGTCGAGTCACACCGGGGAGCTGTTTTTT	CASSLSSHTGELFF
TRBV2	TRBD1	17	TRBJ2-1	.	TGTGCCAGCAGTCCAAGCCTCGGGACAGGGGTCTACAATGAGCAGTTCTTC	CASSPSLGTGVYNEQFF
TRBV2	.	19	TRBJ1-3	once	TGTGCCAGCAGTGAGGAAATCCTCCTCGGGATTTCACGTGGAAACACCATATATTTT	CASSEEILLGISRGNTIYF
TRBV7-3	TRBD1	14	TRBJ1-6	.	TGTGCCAGCAGCTTACAGGGGGCGGTTTCACCCCTCCACTTT	CASSLQGAVSPLHF
TRBV6-4	.	14	TRBJ2-2	.	TGTGCCAGCAGCACTAATCTAGCCCCCGGGGAGCTGTTTTTT	CASSTNLAPGELFF
TRBV19	TRBD1	13	TRBJ1-3	.	TGTGCCAGCAGACAGGGTGCTGGAAACACCATATATTTT	CASRQGAGNTIYF
TRBV4-1	.	14	TRBJ1-2	once	TGCGCCAGCAGCGCTTTAGGGGGTGCCCATGGCTACACCTTC	CASSALGGAHGYTF
TRBV4-3	.	13	TRBJ2-7	.	TGCGCCAGCAGCCAAGAATTACAGGGGAGGCTGTACTTC	CASSQELQGRLYF
TRBV28	TRBD1	16	TRBJ1-5	.	TGTGCCAGCAGTCCCCCCGGGACAGGGTACGATCAGCCCCAGCATTTT	CASSPPGTGYDQPQHF
TRBV18	TRBD2	17	TRBJ2-7	.	TGTGCCAGCTCACCACTCAGGACTAGCGGGGGATCCTACGAGCAGTACTTC	CASSPLRTSGGSYEQYF
TRBV12-1	.	18	TRBJ2-7	once	TGTGCCAGCAGCTTTCCCCCACCCCCCCCCGGACAGGCCTACGAGCAGTACTTC	CASSFPPPPPGQAYEQYF
TRBV5-1	TRBD1	16	TRBJ2-2	.	TGCGCCAGCAGCTTGGGCCGGACAGGGAACACCGGGGAGCTGTTTTTT	CASSLGRTGNTGELFF
TRBV3-1/TRBV3-2	TRBD2	17	TRBJ2-3	.	TGTGCCAGCAGCCAAGATCAAGTCGGGGGGAACACAGATACGCAGTATTTT	CASSQDQVGGNTDTQYF